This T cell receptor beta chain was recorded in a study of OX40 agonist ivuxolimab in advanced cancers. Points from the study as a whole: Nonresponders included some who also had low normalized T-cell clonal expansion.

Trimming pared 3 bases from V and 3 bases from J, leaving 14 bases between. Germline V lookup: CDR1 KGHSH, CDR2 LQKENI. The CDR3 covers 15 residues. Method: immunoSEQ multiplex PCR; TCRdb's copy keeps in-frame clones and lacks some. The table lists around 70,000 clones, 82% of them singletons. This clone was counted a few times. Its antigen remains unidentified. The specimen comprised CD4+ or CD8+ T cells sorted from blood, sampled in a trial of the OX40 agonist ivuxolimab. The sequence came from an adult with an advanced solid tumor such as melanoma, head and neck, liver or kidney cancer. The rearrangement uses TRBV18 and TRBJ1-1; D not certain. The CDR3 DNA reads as TGTGCCAGCTCACCCTTCGGGAGGTCGGACACTGAAGCTTTCTTT. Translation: CASSPFGRSDTEAFF.